The clone carrying this TCR beta chain was seen only a few times. Its specificity is unknown. The data were obtained in a study of post-analysis software for immune sequencing data. Points from the study as a whole: Compared with controls, patients had more of 4 or 5 TRBV segments, including TRBV5-6, TRBV5-1 and TRBV20-1.

Germline CDR1 and CDR2: MNHNY and SVGAGI (reference sequence). The CDR3 length is 14 residues. V gave up 4 bases and J gave up 1 base, with 11 bases separating them. Researchers reported that TCR beta cDNA libraries carried unique molecular identifiers. A single record per CDR3 protein comes from TCRdb applying MiXCR to the PCR reads. The sample lists approximately 730,000 distinct CDR3 sequences; about 27% were seen once. The sequencing sample was made of blood. V and J are TRBV6-6 and TRBJ2-7, with a tentative D call TRBD1 (6 bases). The sequence derives from a girl between 5 and 17 years old with multiple sclerosis. Here the CDR3 DNA reads TGTGCCAGCAGTTCCCAGGGGCTGTCCTACGAGCAGTACTTC. It specifies CASSSQGLSYEQYF.